Shown below are 23 T cell receptor beta chains from a single sample sequenced in a study of multiple sclerosis patients with progressive multifocal leukoencephalopathy. Some clones are missing from TCRdb's copy, which holds only in-frame ones; the method was immunoSEQ multiplex PCR. The repertoire includes 25,000 to 35,000 clones, roughly 90% of them detected once, and 5.5% to 6.5% sits in the top ten. Regarding time point: time of PML onset. The sequenced sample was PBMCs, obtained from a patient treated with natalizumab. These receptors all come from a woman aged 40 to 55 with progressive multifocal leukoencephalopathy.

V usage is TRBV2 and J usage is TRBJ1-1; D uncertain. Germline CDR1 is SNHLY and CDR2 is FYNNEI. This CDR3 comprises 14 residues. V was shortened by 2 bases and J by 1 base, with 8 bases between the two germline ends. The CDR3 DNA is TGTGCCAGCAGTGAACCAATAGAGAACACTGAAGCTTTCTTT. Its protein is CASSEPIENTEAFF.

The CDR3 region has the DNA TGTGCCAGCAGTCCTCGACAGACTTATAGCAATCAGCCCCAGCATTTT. This translates into CASSPRQTYSNQPQHF. The V gene is TRBV6-6, the J gene TRBJ1-5; D possibly corresponds to TRBD1 (5 bases). There are 16 residues in the CDR3. V lost 5 bases to trimming and J lost 0 bases, with 14 bases between them. CDR1 is MNHNY and CDR2 is SVGAGI in the germline V gene (reference sequence).

This clone was seen only a few times. The chain carries TRBV19 and TRBJ1-3; TRBD1 matches 9 bases. V gave up 7 bases and J gave up 3 bases; unmatched junction bases: 7. The CDR3 covers 15 residues. In germline, CDR1 is LNHDA, CDR2 SQIVND (reference sequence). CDR3 in amino acids: CASNPDRGNGNTIYF. The CDR3 DNA is TGTGCCAGTAACCCGGACAGGGGAAATGGAAACACCATATATTTT.

The chain uses TRBV7-9 and TRBJ1-2, with unresolved D. V shed 4 bases and J shed 5 bases, with 17 bases lying between them. The CDR3 runs to 15 residues. Germline CDR1 and CDR2: SEHNR and FQNEAQ (reference sequence). The DNA for the CDR3 is TGTGCCAGCAGCTCCCGGGCCGAGAGAGAGTATGGCTACACCTTC. Residues: CASSSRAEREYGYTF.

This chain connects TRBV6-1 to TRBJ2-1; D possibly corresponds to TRBD2 (6 bases). Between the trimmed V and J ends, which lost 4 bases and 7 bases, there was a span of 11 bases. The CDR3 is made up of 13 amino acids. CDR1 and CDR2 from the germline V gene are MNHNS and SASEGT. The CDR3, as DNA: TGTGCCAGCAGTGGGAGAGGAGGGAATGAGCAGTTCTTC. This encodes CASSGRGGNEQFF.

V gene TRBV6-1 combines with J gene TRBJ1-2, with unresolved D. Trimming removed 3 bases at V and 3 bases at J, with 5 bases between. The CDR3 has 12 residues. CDR1 is MNHNS and CDR2 is SASEGT in the germline V gene. Here the CDR3 reads CASSDLYYGYTF. The CDR3 DNA sequence: TGTGCCAGCAGTGATCTCTACTATGGCTACACCTTC.

The rearrangement joins TRBV7-2 to TRBJ1-5, with 8 bases that match TRBD1. J gave up 1 base and V 5 bases, and 4 bases lay outside the gene matches. Germline V lookup: CDR1 SGHTA, CDR2 FQGNSA. The CDR3 sequence is 15 residues long. In DNA, the CDR3 is TGTGCCAGCAGCCCAGGGGGCTCGAGCAATCAGCCCCAGCATTTT. Its protein is CASSPGGSSNQPQHF.

The gene calls are TRBV5-1 and TRBJ1-2; perhaps TRBD1 as D (5 bases). Trimming took off 4 bases at V and 4 bases at J, with 17 bases between the two ends. Germline assignment: CDR1 SGHRS and CDR2 YFSETQ. There are 15 residues in the CDR3. The CDR3 bases are TGCGCCAGCAGCCCCCGGGACGGATTTTTCTATGGCTACACCTTC. Its translation: CASSPRDGFFYGYTF. Full variable domain (rest looked up from reference TRBV5-1 and TRBJ1-2): KAGVTQTPRYLIKTRGQQVTLSCSPISGHRSVSWYQQTPGQGLQFLFEYFSETQRNKGNFPGRFSGRQFSNSRSEMNVSTLELGDSALYLCASSPRDGFFYGYTFGSGTRLTVV.

J is TRBJ1-1 and V is TRBV10-3; TRBD1 agrees at 7 bases. The CDR3 totals 18 residues. Germline V gives CDR1 ENHRY, CDR2 SYGVKD. With V trimmed by 2 bases and J by 0 bases, 12 bases remained unmatched. The CDR3 bases are TGTGCCATCAGTGAGCCCGCAGGGGGTCCCGGTATGAACACTGAAGCTTTCTTT. Protein sequence: CAISEPAGGPGMNTEAFF.

The rearrangement uses TRBV29-1 and TRBJ2-5; TRBD1 aligns across 9 bases. With the DNA end fitting TRBJ2-7 better, the J assignment may be wrong. This CDR3 comprises 12 residues. Germline V gene data show CDR1 as SQVTM and CDR2 as ANQGSEA. The CDR3 protein is CSGGQGRYEQYF. CDR3 in DNA: TGCAGCGGGGGACAGGGTCGGTACGAGCAGTACTTC.

This rearrangement joins TRBV7-6 to TRBJ2-5; 12 bases align to TRBD2. V lost 5 bases and J lost 5; bases outside the gene matches: 9. CDR1 and CDR2 from the germline V gene are SGHVS and FNYEAQ. The CDR3 covers 16 residues. The CDR3 nucleotides are TGTGCCAGCAGCACCCTAGCGGGAGGGCCTACGGAGACCCAGTACTTC. Amino acid sequence: CASSTLAGGPTETQYF.

V usage is TRBV7-8 and J usage is TRBJ1-4; 8 bases fit TRBD1. J lost 8 bases, V lost 2 bases, and 7 bases had no gene match. Germline lookup yields CDR1 SGHVS and CDR2 FQNEAQ. The CDR3 is 15 amino acids. CDR3 sequence reads: CASSLSRGQVEKLFF. In DNA form, the CDR3 reads TGTGCCAGCAGCTTATCCAGGGGGCAGGTAGAAAAACTGTTTTTT. The whole variable domain, remainder taken from reference TRBV7-8 and TRBJ1-4, is GAGVSQSPRYKVAKRGQDVALRCDPISGHVSLFWYQQALGQGPEFLTYFQNEAQLDKSGLPSDRFFAERPEGSVSTLKIQRTQQEDSAVYLCASSLSRGQVEKLFFGSGTQLSVL.

This clone was seen only once. This chain uses TRBV19 with TRBJ2-1; the D is unclear. The V gene lost 9 bases and the J gene lost 0 bases, with 12 bases spanning the gap. This CDR3 spans 14 amino acids. Germline V gene sequence: CDR1 LNHDA, CDR2 SQIVND (reference sequence). In DNA form, the CDR3 reads TGTGCCAGCAAAACCGAAATCTCCTACAATGAGCAGTTCTTC. Translating it yields CASKTEISYNEQFF.

This clone appeared a few times. This chain links TRBV6-6 with TRBJ2-7; D is uncertain. This CDR3 has 11 residues. Trimming removed 3 bases from V and 6 bases from J, with 6 bases in between. Germline values: CDR1 MNHNY, CDR2 SVGAGI (reference sequence). CDR3 protein: CASSYVLEQYF. The CDR3 coding sequence is TGTGCCAGCAGTTATGTGCTCGAGCAGTACTTC.

The chain uses TRBV4-2 and TRBJ1-4; tentative D call: TRBD1 (6 bases). The CDR3 totals 15 residues. Per germline, CDR1 LGHNA and CDR2 YNFKEQ. V was trimmed by 2 bases and J by 7 bases, leaving 14 bases between them. CDR3 loop: CASSQLGAVGEKLFF. CDR3 nucleotide sequence: TGTGCCAGCAGCCAACTGGGGGCGGTGGGTGAAAAACTGTTTTTT.

The chain combines TRBV4-2 with TRBJ2-7; D gene unclear. This CDR3 has 13 residues. V was trimmed by 0 bases and J by 2 bases, leaving 5 bases between them. Germline V gene lookup returns CDR1 LGHNA and CDR2 YNFKEQ. The CDR3 is CASSQDITYEQYF. Here the CDR3 DNA reads TGTGCCAGCAGCCAAGATATTACCTACGAGCAGTACTTC.

The V gene is TRBV27, the J gene TRBJ2-5; D is undetermined. V gave up 0 bases and J gave up 4 bases, with 12 bases separating them. In germline, CDR1 is MNHEY, CDR2 SMNVEV (reference sequence). This CDR3 contains 15 residues. The CDR3 loop is CASSLSNAVLETQYF. CDR3 nucleotide sequence: TGTGCCAGCAGTTTATCTAACGCAGTCCTAGAGACCCAGTACTTC.

The J gene is TRBJ2-3, the V gene TRBV5-1; D may be TRBD2 (6 bases). This CDR3 spans 14 amino acids. The germline CDR1 and CDR2 sequences are SGHRS and YFSETQ. Trimming removed 4 bases at V and 1 base at J, with 10 bases between. CDR3 bases: TGCGCCAGCAGCGGCGGGATGGGCACAGATACGCAGTATTTT. Translation gives CASSGGMGTDTQYF.

The chain carries TRBV30 and TRBJ1-2, with unresolved D. Germline loops: CDR1 GTSNPN, CDR2 SVGIG (reference sequence). The CDR3 sequence is 13 residues long. V was cut by 5 bases and J by 1 base, with 11 bases left in between. The DNA of the CDR3 is TGTGCCTGGGCTCCCCGGGGTAACTATGGCTACACCTTC. Protein sequence: CAWAPRGNYGYTF. Full variable domain (remainder filled in from reference TRBV30 and TRBJ1-2): SQTIHQWPATLVQPVGSPLSLECTVEGTSNPNLYWYRQAAGRGLQLLFYSVGIGQISSEVPQNLSASRPQDRQFILSSKKLLLSDSGFYLCAWAPRGNYGYTFGSGTRLTVV.

This rearrangement joins TRBV5-8 to TRBJ1-1; maybe TRBD1 (5 bases). The length of the CDR3 is 11 residues. V was shortened by 0 bases and J by 10 bases, with 7 bases between the two germline ends. Germline V gives CDR1 SGHTS, CDR2 YDEGEE. As DNA, the CDR3 is TGTGCCAGCAGCTTGGTAGGGGCAGCTTTCTTT. Translation: CASSLVGAAFF.

The V and J genes are TRBV21-1 and TRBJ1-5; whether TRBD1, the table's D call, matches the DNA was not checked. TRBV21-1 is an annotated pseudogene. This CDR3 spans 17 amino acids. CDR3 in amino acids: CASSIRPGMNPSQPQHF. In DNA form, the CDR3 reads TGTGCCAGCAGCATCAGACCAGGGATGAATCCATCTCAGCCCCAGCATTTT.

The chain recombines TRBV11-2 with TRBJ1-1; D is possibly TRBD1 (5 bases). This CDR3 is 14 amino acids long. Germline CDR1 reads SGHAT; CDR2 reads FQNNGV. Trimming removed 1 base at V and 5 bases at J, with 11 bases between. The CDR3 DNA follows: TGTGCCAGCAGCTTAGCCGGGGGAGGTACTGAAGCTTTCTTT. Amino acid sequence: CASSLAGGGTEAFF. Supplemented by reference TRBV11-2 and TRBJ1-1, the full variable domain reads EAGVAQSPRYKIIEKRQSVAFWCNPISGHATLYWYQQILGQGPKLLIQFQNNGVVDDSQLPKDRFSAERLKGVDSTLKIQPAKLEDSAVYLCASSLAGGGTEAFFGQGTRLTVV.

The chain employs TRBV5-4 and TRBJ1-3; 7 bases are a match to TRBD1. CDR3 length: 12 residues. Germline assignment: CDR1 SGHNT and CDR2 YYREEE (reference sequence). The CDR3 nucleotides read TGTGGGGCAGGGGGCTCTGGAAACACCATATATTTT. Encoded protein: CGAGGSGNTIYF.